The 22 T cell receptor beta chains reported below all come from one sample, sequenced in a study of blood T cell repertoires in COVID-19. Some clones are missing from TCRdb's copy, which holds only in-frame ones; the method was immunoSEQ multiplex PCR. This sample carries about 80,000 clones, about nine tenths of them seen once, and the ten largest clones take around 7.2%. The specimen was peripheral blood. The receptors here all came from a woman aged 80 or over with acute or convalescent COVID-19.

The chain uses TRBV7-9 and TRBJ2-7, with D unresolved. Trimming left V 7 bases short and J 6 bases short, with 16 bases between. The germline V gene encodes CDR1 SEHNR and CDR2 FQNEAQ (reference sequence). This CDR3 is built from 13 residues. DNA of the CDR3: TGTGCCAGCACCATTGTGGCGACGGGCGAGCAGTACTTC. It translates to CASTIVATGEQYF. Full variable domain (missing parts from reference TRBV7-9 and TRBJ2-7): DTGVSQNPRHKITKRGQNVTFRCDPISEHNRLYWYRQTLGQGPEFLTYFQNEAQLEKSRLLSDRFSAERPKGSFSTLEIQRTEQGDSAMYLCASTIVATGEQYFGPGTRLTVT.

This clone has only one observation. The chain combines TRBV6-6 with TRBJ1-2, with D maybe TRBD1 (5 bases). The CDR3 consists of 12 residues. Germline-derived CDR1 and CDR2 are MNHNY and SVGAGI (reference sequence). V was clipped by 11 bases and J by 4 bases, with 14 bases between them. Written as DNA, the CDR3 is TGTGCCGGATGGGGCGTAGCCTATGGCTACACCTTC. Translating it yields CAGWGVAYGYTF.

The chain recombines TRBV12-3 or TRBV12-4 with TRBJ2-7; 7 bases are shared with TRBD1. This CDR3 has 13 amino acids. After removal of 2 bases from V and 12 bases from J, the junction contained 10 bases not matched to a gene. Here the CDR3 reads CASSLPGQTARYF. The CDR3 bases are TGTGCCAGCAGTTTACCGGGACAGACCGCTCGGTACTTC.

The rearrangement uses TRBV18 and TRBJ1-2, with 7 bases matching TRBD1. The CDR3 is 15 residues long. V shed 0 bases and J 4 bases; nucleotides not matched to a gene: 5. Per germline, CDR1 KGHSH and CDR2 LQKENI. The CDR3 DNA reads as TGTGCCAGCTCACCACCCCAGACAGGGACCTATGGCTACACCTTC. Encoded protein: CASSPPQTGTYGYTF. The whole variable domain, filled in from reference TRBV18 and TRBJ1-2, reads NAGVMQNPRHLVRRRGQEARLRCSPMKGHSHVYWYRQLPEEGLKFMVYLQKENIIDESGMPKERFSAEFPKEGPSILRIQQVVRGDSAAYFCASSPPQTGTYGYTFGSGTRLTVV.

The chain has TRBV5-4 and TRBJ2-1, with 13 positions matching TRBD2. The CDR3 consists of 16 residues. Germline CDR1 is SGHNT and CDR2 is YYREEE (reference sequence). V lost 4 bases to trimming and J lost 8 bases; unmatched junction nucleotides: 9. The CDR3 DNA reads TGTGCCAGCAGCCAGACTAGCGGGGGGCCCGTCGATGAGCAGTTCTTC. Its translation: CASSQTSGGPVDEQFF.

The chain couples TRBV18 to TRBJ1-2; the match to TRBD1 covers 7 bases. The CDR3 runs 17 residues. Germline V lookup: CDR1 KGHSH, CDR2 LQKENI. V was clipped by 6 bases and J by 2 bases; unmatched bases: 15. The CDR3 DNA reads TGTGCCAGCTCTCAACAGGGGCCAGGAACACCAAACTATGGCTACACCTTC. Translating it yields CASSQQGPGTPNYGYTF.

The chain has TRBV4-2 and TRBJ1-5; 10 positions agree with TRBD1. There are 17 residues in the CDR3. Germline-derived CDR1 and CDR2 are LGHNA and YNFKEQ. Losses at the gene ends were 4 bases for V and 2 bases for J; bases not matched to a gene: 8. In nucleotides, the CDR3 is TGTGCCAGCAGCCCTGCCCGGGACAGGGGAGGCAATCAGCCCCAGCATTTT. It encodes CASSPARDRGGNQPQHF.

The chain couples TRBV4-2 to TRBJ2-7; weak D call: TRBD2 (7 bases). The germline V and J ends were trimmed by 0 bases and 3 bases, with 15 bases remaining between them. This CDR3 comprises 16 residues. Looked up from germline, CDR1 is LGHNA and CDR2 is YNFKEQ. The CDR3 DNA follows: TGTGCCAGCAGCCAAGATTGGGGGGGGCAAGGCTACGAGCAGTACTTC. It specifies CASSQDWGGQGYEQYF.

The gene calls are TRBV3-1 (or the pseudogene TRBV3-2) and TRBJ2-5, with TRBD2 matching over 7 bases. CDR3 length equals 14 residues. Germline loops: CDR1 LGHDT, CDR2 YNNKEL (reference sequence). J was trimmed by 5 bases and V by 4 bases; bases with no gene match: 7. CDR3 loop: CASSPSGVKETQYF. The CDR3 bases are TGTGCCAGCAGCCCAAGCGGGGTTAAGGAGACCCAGTACTTC.

The V gene is TRBV15, the J gene TRBJ2-7; the D gene is possibly TRBD1 (7 bases). V was clipped by 3 bases and J by 4 bases, with 10 bases between them. CDR3 size: 13 residues. The germline CDR1 and CDR2 sequences are LNHNV and YYDKDF (reference sequence). The CDR3 DNA is TGTGCCACCAGCAGGGGGGGACAGTACGAGCAGTACTTC. It yields the protein CATSRGGQYEQYF.

This CDR3 reads CASSLAAVSYNEQFF. Written as DNA, the CDR3 is TGTGCCAGCAGCTTGGCAGCGGTCTCCTACAATGAGCAGTTCTTC. The chain is built from TRBV5-4 and TRBJ2-1; possible D gene TRBD2, 5 bases. Germline V gene sequence: CDR1 SGHNT, CDR2 YYREEE (reference sequence). CDR3 size: 15 residues. V lost 0 bases, J lost 0 bases, and 7 bases lay in between.

The V gene is TRBV7-2, the J gene TRBJ2-4; D gene unclear. This CDR3 spans 11 amino acids. V was shortened by 2 bases and J by 8 bases, with 4 bases between the two germline ends. Germline loops: CDR1 SGHTA, CDR2 FQGNSA. Here the CDR3 reads CASSLTDIQYF. The CDR3 nucleotides are TGTGCCAGCAGCTTAACGGACATTCAGTACTTC.

This clone was seen once. The V call is TRBV6-5, the J call TRBJ1-6; 10 nucleotides match TRBD1. Germline V gives CDR1 MNHEY, CDR2 SVGAGI. The CDR3 runs 14 residues. Germline trimming cut 6 bases from V and 13 bases from J; bases unmatched to any gene: 9. Written as DNA, the CDR3 is TGTGCCAGCAGGGACAGGGGGGGATCCCCCCCCCTCCACTTT. Translated: CASRDRGGSPPLHF.

The chain employs TRBV6-1 and TRBJ1-5, with TRBD1 matching over 11 bases. The CDR3 has 19 amino acids. In germline, CDR1 is MNHNS, CDR2 SASEGT. Trimming cost V 1 base and J 0 bases; bases outside gene matches: 8. CDR3 sequence (DNA): TGTGCCAGCAGTGAAGGGACAGGGGGCTCTTTTTATAGCAATCAGCCCCAGCATTTT. This sequence encodes CASSEGTGGSFYSNQPQHF.

J is TRBJ1-3 and V is TRBV19, with D uncertain. Per the germline V gene, CDR1 is LNHDA and CDR2 is SQIVND (reference sequence). V shed 5 bases and J shed 0 bases, with 20 bases lying between them. This CDR3 region has 18 residues. CDR3 loop: CASSLSGRGIYSGNTIYF. CDR3 DNA: TGTGCCAGTAGTCTCTCCGGGAGAGGAATCTACTCTGGAAACACCATATATTTT.

The rearrangement links TRBV18 to TRBJ2-1; 7 positions agree with TRBD1. Germline-derived CDR1 and CDR2 are KGHSH and LQKENI. The CDR3 runs 16 residues. V shed 1 base and J 10 bases; nucleotides not matched to a gene: 13. The CDR3 DNA reads TGTGCCAGCTCACCACGAGGTACAGGGGACCCACGGGAGCAGTTCTTC. The encoded protein is CASSPRGTGDPREQFF.

The chain couples TRBV2 to TRBJ2-5; 14 nucleotides align to TRBD2. The CDR3 spans 17 residues. The junction had 7 bases not matched to a gene; V was cut back by 6 bases and J by 1 base. Per germline, CDR1 SNHLY and CDR2 FYNNEI. CDR3 amino acids: CASRPGLAGGSQETQYF. In nucleotides, the CDR3 is TGTGCCAGCAGGCCCGGACTAGCGGGGGGCTCCCAAGAGACCCAGTACTTC.

V is TRBV4-3 and J is TRBJ1-5; D might be TRBD1 (5 bases). The CDR3 is 14 residues long. Looked up from germline, CDR1 is LGHNA and CDR2 is YSLEER. The ends were cut back, 1 base at V and 4 bases at J, with 8 bases in the middle. CDR3 nucleotide sequence: TGCGCCAGCAGCCAAGTTAAGGGGAATCAGCCCCAGCATTTT. This gives the protein CASSQVKGNQPQHF.

This clone appeared once. This chain connects TRBV15 to TRBJ1-1, with 10 positions matching TRBD1. J lost 4 bases, V lost 4 bases, and 3 bases had no gene match. Germline CDR1 reads LNHNV; CDR2 reads YYDKDF (reference sequence). This CDR3 region has 14 residues. CDR3 DNA sequence: TGTGCCACCAGCAACGGGGACAGGGGCACTGAAGCTTTCTTT. This translates into CATSNGDRGTEAFF.

The rearrangement uses TRBV7-8 and TRBJ1-3; D gene uncertain. Germline V gene sequence: CDR1 SGHVS, CDR2 FQNEAQ. The CDR3 loop spans 15 amino acids. V lost 3 bases, J lost 2 bases, and 11 bases lay in between. This CDR3 is CASSFPGNTGNTIYF. The CDR3 DNA follows: TGTGCCAGCAGCTTTCCGGGGAATACTGGAAACACCATATATTTT.

V and J are TRBV28 and TRBJ1-5; TRBD1 aligns across 10 bases. The V segment lost 6 bases and the J segment 4 bases; nucleotides outside the gene matches: 6. Germline V gives CDR1 MDHEN, CDR2 SYDVKM. This CDR3 has 15 residues. The CDR3 DNA follows: TGTGCCAGCAGAGACAGGGGGCCCGCTAATCAGCCCCAGCATTTT. Translated: CASRDRGPANQPQHF.

V is TRBV2 and J is TRBJ2-2, with 8 bases aligning to TRBD2. V was pared by 6 bases and J by 6 bases, with 12 bases of the junction left unmatched. CDR1 and CDR2 (germline): SNHLY, FYNNEI. The CDR3 covers 16 residues. The CDR3 coding sequence is TGTGCCAGCAGCGGGGTAGCGGGGCGAAGCTCCGGGGAGCTGTTTTTT. Its protein product is CASSGVAGRSSGELFF. Based on the CDR3 plus reference TRBV2 and TRBJ2-2, the full variable domain is EPEVTQTPSHQVTQMGQEVILRCVPISNHLYFYWYRQILGQKVEFLVSFYNNEISEKSEIFDDQFSVERPDGSNFTLKIRSTKLEDSAMYFCASSGVAGRSSGELFFGEGSRLTVL.